This T cell receptor (beta chain) was captured in a study of cytomegalovirus exposure and HLA in healthy donors. The study's findings and limits: Listed as cytomegalovirus-associated were approximately 160 TCR beta chains. Analyzed later, association rates of TCRs varied across HLA loci, with DRB1 most and HLA-C fewest. At a 0.05 false discovery rate, a later analysis found some 18,000 TCR beta sequences to be associated with HLA alleles.

Primers included in the PCR were 60 Vbeta and 13 Jbeta primers. The authors' processing: In a later analysis, approximately 80 million unique TCR beta chains included roughly 11 million shared by two or more donors. The table came from immunoSEQ multiplex PCR; TCRdb's copy has only in-frame clones and leaves some out. That table gives V, J and clone size, and the DNA gave D and trimming. Of 150,000 to 200,000 clones listed, about 80% are singletons. About this clone itself: What it binds is unknown.

The CDR3 loop spans 13 amino acids. Germline assignment: CDR1 MNHNS and CDR2 SASEGT. Trimming took off 4 bases at V and 3 bases at J, with 6 bases between the two ends. This chain links TRBV6-1 with TRBJ1-4, with unresolved D. This receptor was taken from a woman aged 45-65 years in good health and CMV-seronegative. The sequenced material came from PBMCs. CDR3 coding DNA: TGTGCCAGCAGTGCCACGGCTAATGAAAAACTGTTTTTT. The encoded protein is CASSATANEKLFF.